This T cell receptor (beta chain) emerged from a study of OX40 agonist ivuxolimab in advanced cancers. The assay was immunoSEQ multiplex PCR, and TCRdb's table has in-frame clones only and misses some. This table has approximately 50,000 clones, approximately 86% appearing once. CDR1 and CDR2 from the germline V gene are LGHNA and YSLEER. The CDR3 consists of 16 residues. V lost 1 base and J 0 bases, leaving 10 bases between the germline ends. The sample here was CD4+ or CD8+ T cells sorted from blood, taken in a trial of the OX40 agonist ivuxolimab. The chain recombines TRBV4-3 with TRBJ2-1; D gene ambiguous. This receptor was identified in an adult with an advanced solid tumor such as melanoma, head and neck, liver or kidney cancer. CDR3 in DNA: TGCGCCAGCAGCCAAGTTGCGCTAAGCTCCTACAATGAGCAGTTCTTC. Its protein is CASSQVALSSYNEQFF.